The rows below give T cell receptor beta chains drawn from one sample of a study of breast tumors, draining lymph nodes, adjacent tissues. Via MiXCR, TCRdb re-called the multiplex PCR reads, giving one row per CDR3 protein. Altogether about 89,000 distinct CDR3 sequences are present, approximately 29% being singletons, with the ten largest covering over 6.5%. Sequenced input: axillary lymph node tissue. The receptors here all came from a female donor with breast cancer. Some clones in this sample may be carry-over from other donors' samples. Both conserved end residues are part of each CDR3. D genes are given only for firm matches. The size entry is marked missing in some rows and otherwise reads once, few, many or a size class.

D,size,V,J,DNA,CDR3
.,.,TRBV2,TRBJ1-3,TGTGCCAGCACGGCCAGGAGCTCTAGAAACACCACATATTTT,CASTARSSRNTTYF
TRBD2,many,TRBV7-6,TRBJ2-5,TGTGCCAGCAGCCTCACTAGCGGCCAAGAGACCCAGTACTTC,CASSLTSGQETQYF
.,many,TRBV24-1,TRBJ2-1,TGTGCCACCAGTGATTCTGCCACCTCCTACAATGAGCAGTTCTTC,CATSDSATSYNEQFF
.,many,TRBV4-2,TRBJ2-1,TGTGCCAGCAGCCAAGCCGTCCAGTCCGTTGAGCAGTTCTTC,CASSQAVQSVEQFF
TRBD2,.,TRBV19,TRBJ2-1,TGTGCCAGTAGTATCTGGCGGGAGAAAAGTGAGCAGTTCTTC,CASSIWREKSEQFF
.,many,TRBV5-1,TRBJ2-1,TGCGCCAGCAGCTTGGCGTCTACATGGGAGCAGTTCTTC,CASSLASTWEQFF
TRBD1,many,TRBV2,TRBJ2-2,TGTGCCAGCAGTGGGACAGGGGGCGGGGAGCTGTTTTTT,CASSGTGGGELFF
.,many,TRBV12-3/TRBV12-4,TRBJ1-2,TGTGCCAGCAGTTTCCGGACTCTTGCTCCTGGCTACACCTTC,CASSFRTLAPGYTF
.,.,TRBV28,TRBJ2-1,TGTGCCAGCAGTTCATCCCATCGGGGACTTATCTACAATGAGCAGTTCTTC,CASSSSHRGLIYNEQFF
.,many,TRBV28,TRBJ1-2,TGTGCCAGCACCCGGGGGGGGCTCTATGGCTACACCTTC,CASTRGGLYGYTF
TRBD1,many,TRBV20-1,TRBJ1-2,TGCAGTGCTAGGGGAGGGGGCCCCCAGGGGGCCTATGGCTACACCTTC,CSARGGGPQGAYGYTF
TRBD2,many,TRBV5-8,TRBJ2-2,TGTGCCAGCAGCTCAAAAACTAGCGGGAGAACCGGGGAGCTGTTTTTT,CASSSKTSGRTGELFF
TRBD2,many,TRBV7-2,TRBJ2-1,TGTGCCACCCGGCCTGCGGGAGGGAGATACAATGAGCAGTTCTTC,CATRPAGGRYNEQFF
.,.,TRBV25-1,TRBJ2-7,TGTGCCAGCAGTGCCGCCCTGGGGGTTTCAAGGGACGAGCAGTACTTC,CASSAALGVSRDEQYF
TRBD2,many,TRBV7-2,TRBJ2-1,TGCCAAACCGGGACTAGTCCTTGGGATGAGCAGTTCTTC,CQTGTSPWDEQFF
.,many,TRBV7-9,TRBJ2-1,TGTGCCAGCAGGTGGGGTTCCTACAATGAGCAGTTCTTC,CASRWGSYNEQFF
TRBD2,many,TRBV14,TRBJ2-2,TGTGCCAGCAACCACGCGGGAGGGCCCGACACCGGGGAGCTGTTTTTT,CASNHAGGPDTGELFF
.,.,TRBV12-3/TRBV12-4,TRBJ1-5,TGTACCAGCAGTTCCATACGTCAGCCCCAGCATTTT,CTSSSIRQPQHF
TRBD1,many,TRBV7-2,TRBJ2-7,TGTGCCACAACCTTGACAGGGAACTCCTACGAGCAGTACTTC,CATTLTGNSYEQYF
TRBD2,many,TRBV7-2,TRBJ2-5,TGTGCCAGCAGCCAGGGACTAGCGGGAGGAGGGACAGAGACCCAGTACTTC,CASSQGLAGGGTETQYF
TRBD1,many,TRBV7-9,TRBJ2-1,TGTGCCAGCAGCCAAAACCCGGGACAGTCCTACAATGAGCAGTTCTTC,CASSQNPGQSYNEQFF
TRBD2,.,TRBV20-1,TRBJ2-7,TGCAGTGCTAGAGCGGGAGGCAGGGTCTTCGAGCAGTACTTC,CSARAGGRVFEQYF
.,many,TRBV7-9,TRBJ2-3,TGTGCCAGCAGCTTAGTTGGGGAGATGGATACGCAGTATTTT,CASSLVGEMDTQYF
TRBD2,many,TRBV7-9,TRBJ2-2,TGTGCCAGCAGCTTTTCCAGGGAGGGCGGGGAGCTGTTTTTT,CASSFSREGGELFF
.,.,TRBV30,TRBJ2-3,TGTGCCTGGGACAGGGGACAATATTCACTAGCGGCAGATACGCAGTATTTT,CAWDRGQYSLAADTQYF
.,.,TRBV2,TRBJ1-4,.,CASSASLTLRPFGPGEKLFF
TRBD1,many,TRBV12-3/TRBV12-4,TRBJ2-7,TGTGCCAGCAGTCCAGACAGGGCCGAGCAGTACTTC,CASSPDRAEQYF